The 28 T cell receptor beta chains below were found in one sample sequenced in a study of blood T cells in healthy people across ages. A second PCR of roughly 6 to 12 cycles used a sample-barcoded 5' primer and a J-beta primer mix. TCRdb ran MiXCR on the 5' RACE reads and lists one entry per CDR3 protein. This sample has around 1,600,000 distinct CDR3 sequences; 42% occur once, and the top ten carry about 3.8%. The sample comprised blood. Receptors were obtained from a woman aged 18-35 years in good health.

The chain combines TRBV2 with TRBJ2-4; D remains unclear. V was trimmed by 3 bases and J by 13 bases, leaving 10 bases between them. The germline CDR1 and CDR2 sequences are SNHLY and FYNNEI. This CDR3 region has 11 residues. The CDR3 region has the DNA TGTGCCAGCAGTGAGGGCCCCGTGCAGTACTTC. It translates to CASSEGPVQYF. The full variable domain, in which reference TRBV2 and TRBJ2-4 provide the parts outside the CDR3, is EPEVTQTPSHQVTQMGQEVILRCVPISNHLYFYWYRQILGQKVEFLVSFYNNEISEKSEIFDDQFSVERPDGSNFTLKIRSTKLEDSAMYFCASSEGPVQYFGAGTRLSVL.

This clonotype has just a few counts. This chain joins TRBV7-2 and TRBJ2-3; 7 bases line up with TRBD2. This CDR3 is 14 amino acids long. Germline CDR1 SGHTA, CDR2 FQGNSA. With V trimmed by 0 bases and J by 8 bases, 5 bases remained unmatched. The DNA of the CDR3 is TGTGCCAGCAGCTTAGCGGGCGCTAGCGGTACGCAGTATTTT. It codes for CASSLAGASGTQYF.

The chain has TRBV9 and TRBJ1-2; 8 positions match TRBD1. The CDR3 is 15 residues long. Germline V lookup: CDR1 SGDLS, CDR2 YYNGEE. V lost 3 bases to trimming and J lost 3 bases; unmatched junction nucleotides: 7. CDR3 nucleotide sequence: TGTGCCAGCAGCGAATCAGGGGGCGGCGACTATGGCTACACCTTC. Its translation: CASSESGGGDYGYTF.

This clonotype was counted between two and nine times. The chain couples TRBV20-1 to TRBJ2-1; D unclear. Germline CDR1 reads DFQATT; CDR2 reads SNEGSKA (reference sequence). V was pared by 0 bases and J by 5 bases, with 8 bases between. This CDR3 region has 13 residues. CDR3 sequence (DNA): TGCAGTGCTAGAGACTGGCAGGACAATGAGCAGTTCTTC. Protein sequence: CSARDWQDNEQFF.

As to this clonotype: At one boundary the junction diverges from the germline segment, which might be a read error. The genes are TRBV4-1 and TRBJ2-3, with TRBD2 matching over 8 bases. Germline assignment: CDR1 MGHRA and CDR2 YSYEKL. This CDR3 has 19 amino acids. The CDR3 loop reads CASSQSPTTGGGRTGTQYF. In DNA, the CDR3 is TGCGCCAGCAGCCAAAGCCCCACTACTGGCGGGGGGCGCACAGGTACGCAGTATTTT.

The genes are TRBV6-1 and TRBJ1-2; the match to TRBD1 covers 12 bases. CDR1 and CDR2 (germline): MNHNS, SASEGT. This CDR3 is built from 15 residues. With V trimmed by 6 bases and J by 1 base, 3 bases remained unmatched. CDR3 amino acids: CASRGTGGGNYGYTF. The DNA for the CDR3 is TGTGCCAGCAGGGGGACAGGGGGCGGTAACTATGGCTACACCTTC.

The chain's CDR3 is CASNRAGITDTQYF. CDR3 DNA sequence: TGTGCCAGCAATAGAGCGGGAATCACAGATACGCAGTATTTT. The rearrangement joins TRBV6-5 to TRBJ2-3; TRBD2 aligns across 7 bases. The CDR3 has 14 residues. With V trimmed by 7 bases and J by 2 bases, 6 bases remained unmatched. Germline lookup yields CDR1 MNHEY and CDR2 SVGAGI.

The gene calls are TRBV28 and TRBJ1-2, with 7 bases matching TRBD1. V was pared by 2 bases and J by 2 bases, with 11 bases of the junction left unmatched. Germline V lookup: CDR1 MDHEN, CDR2 SYDVKM. The CDR3 has 17 amino acids. This CDR3 reads CASSLPRKPGQNYGYTF. In nucleotides, the CDR3 is TGTGCCAGCAGTTTACCCCGCAAGCCGGGACAGAACTATGGCTACACCTTC.

This clonotype was observed a handful of times. The gene calls are TRBV20-1 and TRBJ2-7; no definite D call. The V gene lost 6 bases and the J gene lost 0 bases, with 9 bases spanning the gap. The CDR3 contains 12 residues. The germline V gene has CDR1 DFQATT and CDR2 SNEGSKA (reference sequence). CDR3 sequence (DNA): TGCAGTGCAATAGTTAGCTCCTACGAGCAGTACTTC. This encodes CSAIVSSYEQYF.

This clonotype was seen a few times. V is TRBV20-1 and J is TRBJ2-2; D remains unclear. V shed 5 bases and J shed 4 bases, with 8 bases lying between them. In germline, CDR1 is DFQATT, CDR2 SNEGSKA (reference sequence). CDR3 size: 12 residues. Written as DNA, the CDR3 is TGCAGTGCTGAACAGCGCACCGGGGAGCTGTTTTTT. It yields the protein CSAEQRTGELFF.

This clonotype was detected only a few times. The chain recombines TRBV7-2 with TRBJ1-5; no reliable D call. Trimming pared 5 bases from V and 0 bases from J, leaving 11 bases between. Germline values: CDR1 SGHTA, CDR2 FQGNSA. The length of the CDR3 is 15 residues. The CDR3 spells CASSAAAHSNQPQHF. DNA of the CDR3: TGTGCCAGCAGCGCTGCGGCCCATAGCAATCAGCCCCAGCATTTT.

In this sample, this clonotype turned up a few times. The V and J genes are TRBV20-1 and TRBJ2-1, with 8 bases lining up with TRBD2. The CDR3 has 16 residues. Germline CDR1 and CDR2: DFQATT and SNEGSKA (reference sequence). After removal of 0 bases from V and 4 bases from J, the junction contained 8 bases not matched to a gene. In DNA form, the CDR3 reads TGCAGTGCTAGAGATCCTTTTAGCGGGGCGTACAATGAGCAGTTCTTC. It translates to CSARDPFSGAYNEQFF.

This clonotype showed up many times. The chain's CDR3 is CASSSDRGGNQPQHF. The CDR3 DNA is TGTGCCAGCAGTTCCGACAGGGGTGGCAATCAGCCCCAGCATTTT. The chain employs TRBV6-5 and TRBJ1-5; 8 bases agree with TRBD1. Germline V lookup: CDR1 MNHEY, CDR2 SVGAGI. The CDR3 totals 15 residues. Trimming took 4 bases from V and 2 from J; bases not matched to a gene: 4.

Here the CDR3 DNA reads TGTGCCAGCAGTTATGCAGCGGGGGGGCTATACAATGAGCAGTACTTC. It yields the protein CASSYAAGGLYNEQYF. The J gene is TRBJ2-1, the V gene TRBV6-5; TRBD2 aligns across 10 bases. The J call may be wrong; the DNA end is better matched by TRBJ2-7. The V gene's germline CDR1 is MNHEY and CDR2 SVGAGI. The CDR3 sequence is 16 residues long.

The gene calls are TRBV12-3 or TRBV12-4 and TRBJ2-1; TRBD1 aligns across 7 bases. J was trimmed by 6 bases and V by 6 bases; bases with no gene match: 5. The CDR3 extends over 13 amino acids. The CDR3 DNA follows: TGTGCCAGCAGGTCGGGACAGCGCAATGAGCAGTTCTTC. Its protein is CASRSGQRNEQFF.

The chain links TRBV7-8 to TRBJ1-2; possibly TRBD1 for D (5 bases). Germline CDR1 and CDR2: SGHVS and FQNEAQ. The CDR3 extends over 14 amino acids. Between the trimmed V and J ends, which lost 1 base and 3 bases, there was a span of 9 bases. The CDR3 sequence: CASSLDIRDYGYTF. CDR3 nucleotides: TGTGCCAGCAGCTTAGACATCAGGGACTATGGCTACACCTTC.

This clonotype was seen a handful of times. The gene calls are TRBV28 and TRBJ2-7; TRBD1 agrees at 11 bases. This CDR3 spans 17 amino acids. Trimming cost V 7 bases and J 0 bases; bases outside gene matches: 11. The germline CDR1 and CDR2 sequences are MDHEN and SYDVKM. CDR3 protein: CASILFGDRGNSYEQYF. CDR3 bases: TGTGCCAGCATTCTCTTTGGGGACAGGGGGAACTCCTACGAGCAGTACTTC.

This clonotype was seen a handful of times. This chain links TRBV7-9 with TRBJ1-2; TRBD1 might be the D (5 bases). The germline V gene has CDR1 SEHNR and CDR2 FQNEAQ (reference sequence). Trimming took off 3 bases at V and 4 bases at J, with 15 bases between the two ends. The CDR3 has 15 amino acids. CDR3 sequence: CASSFPGPHIYGYTF. For the CDR3, the DNA is TGTGCCAGCAGCTTTCCGGGACCTCATATCTATGGCTACACCTTC.

The gene calls are TRBV12-3 or TRBV12-4 and TRBJ2-5; 8 nucleotides align to TRBD2. The CDR3 loop spans 16 amino acids. J lost 11 bases, V lost 7 bases, and 21 bases had no gene match. CDR3 loop: CASTLSQAGVGNEQYF. The CDR3 DNA follows: TGTGCCAGCACCTTATCCCAAGCGGGAGTGGGTAATGAGCAGTACTTC.

This clonotype was seen only a few times. The chain employs TRBV6-9 and TRBJ2-2; D tentatively reads TRBD1 or TRBD2 (5 bases each). The CDR3 consists of 14 residues. The V end lost 10 bases, the J end lost 1 base, and 13 bases lay between the germline ends. Germline CDR1 and CDR2: MNHGY and SVAAGI. The CDR3 loop is CAIEGFRNTGELFF. The CDR3 bases are TGTGCCATAGAGGGGTTCAGGAACACCGGGGAGCTGTTTTTT.

The chain employs TRBV3-1 and TRBJ2-7; 8 bases match TRBD1. Looked up from germline, CDR1 is LGHDT and CDR2 is YNNKEL (reference sequence). The V segment lost 4 bases and the J segment 2 bases; nucleotides outside the gene matches: 13. CDR3 length: 17 residues. CDR3 residues: CASSPRSLQGATYEQYF. Here the CDR3 DNA reads TGTGCCAGCAGCCCCCGGAGTCTCCAGGGGGCCACCTACGAGCAGTACTTC.

This clonotype has more than one count but fewer than ten. V and J are TRBV27 and TRBJ2-7; 7 bases align to TRBD1. Per germline, CDR1 MNHEY and CDR2 SMNVEV (reference sequence). V was clipped by 3 bases and J by 3 bases; unmatched bases: 5. This CDR3 is 14 amino acids long. CDR3 region: CASSFAGTVYEQYF. The CDR3 DNA reads as TGTGCCAGCAGTTTCGCCGGGACAGTCTACGAGCAGTACTTC.

The rearrangement joins TRBV7-2 to TRBJ1-1, with no clear D. V shed 1 base and J shed 3 bases, with 9 bases lying between them. From germline, CDR1 is SGHTA and CDR2 FQGNSA. There are 14 residues in the CDR3. CDR3 residues: CASSLGGRYTEAFF. CDR3 DNA sequence: TGTGCCAGCAGCTTAGGCGGCAGGTACACTGAAGCTTTCTTT.

With respect to this clonotype: The CDR3 ends on some other residue instead of the conserved phenylalanine or tryptophan, so this is likely a read error. The rearrangement joins TRBV29-1 to TRBJ1-2; perhaps TRBD1 as D (5 bases). The V gene's germline CDR1 is SQVTM and CDR2 ANQGSEA. The V gene lost 2 bases and the J gene lost 7 bases, with 11 bases spanning the gap. This CDR3 region has 12 residues. The chain's CDR3 is CSVETGRGGYTI. As DNA, the CDR3 is TGCAGCGTTGAAACGGGAAGGGGTGGCTACACCATC.

This clonotype was seen only a few times. This chain uses TRBV20-1 with TRBJ1-2, with a tentative D call TRBD1 (5 bases). Trimming removed 5 bases at V and 4 bases at J, with 17 bases between. Germline CDR1 and CDR2: DFQATT and SNEGSKA (reference sequence). CDR3 size: 14 residues. CDR3 amino acids: CSAGGGGGTYGYTF. CDR3 sequence (DNA): TGCAGTGCTGGGGGTGGTGGCGGAACCTATGGCTACACCTTC.

This sequence joins TRBV29-1 and TRBJ2-3; a possible D gene is TRBD2 (6 bases). Trimming took off 4 bases at V and 2 bases at J, with 13 bases between the two ends. The germline V gene has CDR1 SQVTM and CDR2 ANQGSEA. The CDR3 consists of 14 residues. The CDR3 here is CSVVEEGFTDTQYF. Written as DNA, the CDR3 is TGCAGCGTTGTTGAGGAGGGATTCACAGATACGCAGTATTTT.

Worth noting for this clonotype: One end of the junction does not line up with germline, which may come from a read error. This chain uses TRBV20-1 with TRBJ2-3, with 9 bases matching TRBD2. Per germline, CDR1 DFQATT and CDR2 SNEGSKA (reference sequence). This CDR3 has 14 amino acids. The DNA of the CDR3 is TGCAGTGTTAGAGTTGGCGGGGGGGCAGATACGCAGTATTTT. This sequence encodes CSVRVGGGADTQYF.

This clonotype was seen a single time. A junction boundary mismatches the germline segment, possibly from a read error. The chain couples TRBV12-3 or TRBV12-4 to TRBJ1-2; 9 bases agree with TRBD1. The CDR3 has 16 residues. This CDR3 is CASSLYQDRGGYDYTF. The CDR3 DNA follows: TGTGCCAGCAGTTTATATCAGGACAGGGGAGGCTATGACTACACCTTC.